The 27 T cell receptor beta chains given below trace back to one sample, sequenced in a study of T-cell reconstitution after alpha-beta-depleted transplantation in children. The TCRbeta library was prepared with unique molecular identifiers. Via MiXCR, TCRdb re-called the PCR reads, giving one row per CDR3 protein. The sample holds hundreds of thousands of distinct CDR3 sequences, roughly 10% seen once. Material: PBMCs, obtained before TCRalphabeta/CD19-depleted stem cell transplant. Receptors originate from a child less than two years old with acute myeloid leukemia, due to receive a stem cell transplant.

The chain has TRBV14 and TRBJ2-7, with 13 nucleotides matching TRBD2. The J segment lost 3 bases and the V segment lost 4 bases, leaving 9 bases of the junction unmatched. The CDR3 is 17 amino acids. CDR1 is SGHDN and CDR2 is FVKESK in the germline V gene. CDR3 nucleotides: TGTGCCAGCAGCCGAGGCGGGACTAGCGGGATACTCTACGAGCAGTACTTC. Amino acid sequence: CASSRGGTSGILYEQYF. The variable domain in full, completed from reference TRBV14 and TRBJ2-7, reads EAGVTQFPSHSVIEKGQTVTLRCDPISGHDNLYWYRRVMGKEIKFLLHFVKESKQDESGMPNNRFLAERTGGTYSTLKVQPAELEDSGVYFCASSRGGTSGILYEQYFGPGTRLTVT.

This clonotype was recorded at least ten times. The chain recombines TRBV20-1 with TRBJ1-5; 7 bases map to TRBD1. Per the germline V gene, CDR1 is DFQATT and CDR2 is SNEGSKA (reference sequence). The CDR3 has 15 amino acids. Trimming cost V 5 bases and J 0 bases; bases outside gene matches: 7. The CDR3: CSALRTGLSNQPQHF. In DNA, the CDR3 is TGCAGTGCTCTTAGGACAGGTCTTAGCAATCAGCCCCAGCATTTT.

This clonotype was counted many times. The rearrangement uses TRBV5-1 and TRBJ2-7; weak D call: TRBD1 (5 bases). CDR3 length: 15 amino acids. The V gene's germline CDR1 is SGHRS and CDR2 YFSETQ. The V and J ends lost 0 bases and 3 bases respectively, with 13 bases between them. The CDR3 DNA reads as TGCGCCAGCAGCTTGGTTCAGGGTCCAGGCTACGAGCAGTACTTC. Translated, it gives CASSLVQGPGYEQYF.

This clonotype was detected ten times or more. The chain uses TRBV4-2 and TRBJ2-6, with 7 bases lining up with TRBD1. CDR1 is LGHNA and CDR2 is YNFKEQ in the germline V gene. V shed 4 bases, J shed 4 bases, and the junction held 10 bases outside the gene matches. This CDR3 is built from 17 residues. CDR3 residues: CASSPHVQGNGANVLTF. The CDR3 DNA follows: TGTGCCAGCAGCCCCCACGTACAGGGGAACGGGGCCAACGTCCTGACTTTC.

The rearrangement uses TRBV28 and TRBJ1-3; possibly TRBD1 for D (6 bases). The germline gives CDR1 MDHEN, CDR2 SYDVKM. This CDR3 is built from 14 residues. V was trimmed by 8 bases and J by 4 bases, leaving 15 bases between them. CDR3 amino acids: CASSRRGGGNTIYF. For the CDR3, the DNA is TGTGCCAGCTCGCGCAGGGGAGGCGGAAACACCATATATTTT.

This clonotype was recorded at least ten times. The CDR3 is CASSLDPGRIEKLFF. The CDR3 coding sequence is TGCGCCAGCAGCTTGGATCCGGGTAGGATTGAAAAACTGTTTTTT. This chain joins TRBV5-1 and TRBJ1-4; unclear D gene. The CDR3 is made up of 15 amino acids. The germline V gene has CDR1 SGHRS and CDR2 YFSETQ. V lost 0 bases and J 7 bases, leaving 13 bases between the germline ends. The full variable domain, in which reference TRBV5-1 and TRBJ1-4 provide the parts outside the CDR3, is KAGVTQTPRYLIKTRGQQVTLSCSPISGHRSVSWYQQTPGQGLQFLFEYFSETQRNKGNFPGRFSGRQFSNSRSEMNVSTLELGDSALYLCASSLDPGRIEKLFFGSGTQLSVL.

This clonotype was counted at least ten times. The chain recombines TRBV7-6 with TRBJ2-3, with 15 nucleotides matching TRBD2. The CDR3 has 20 amino acids. V dropped 3 bases and J dropped 0; count of bases not matched to a gene: 10. The V gene's germline CDR1 is SGHVS and CDR2 FNYEAQ. The CDR3 sequence is CASSFFSGTSGRTSTDTQYF. The CDR3 nucleotides read TGTGCCAGCAGCTTCTTCTCCGGGACTAGCGGGAGGACTAGCACAGATACGCAGTATTTT.

This chain uses TRBV27 with TRBJ2-5; a possible D gene is TRBD2 (6 bases). The CDR3 runs to 15 residues. The V end was cut by 2 bases, the J end by 4 bases, with 14 bases between. Germline V CDR1 and CDR2: MNHEY, SMNVEV (reference sequence). As DNA, the CDR3 is TGTGCCAGCAGTTTAAGTCTAGCCGGGAGAGAGACCCAGTACTTC. Amino acids: CASSLSLAGRETQYF.

This clonotype came up many times. The chain joins TRBV29-1 to TRBJ2-7; no reliable D call. Trimming pared 8 bases from V and 3 bases from J, leaving 11 bases between. CDR3 length equals 11 residues. The V gene's germline CDR1 is SQVTM and CDR2 ANQGSEA. The CDR3 loop is CSSRSGYEQYF. CDR3 DNA: TGCAGCTCCCGCTCGGGCTACGAGCAGTACTTC.

This clonotype has a count of ten or more. The V gene is TRBV28, the J gene TRBJ1-6; no clear D. The germline V gene encodes CDR1 MDHEN and CDR2 SYDVKM. With 9 bases removed from V and 10 bases from J, the gap between germline ends came to 19 bases. CDR3 length: 14 amino acids. The DNA for the CDR3 is TGTGCCAGGCCCTGGCGGCCCCAGGTGTCACCCCTCCACTTT. This gives the protein CARPWRPQVSPLHF.

This clonotype was observed many times. The chain has TRBV19 and TRBJ1-2; D unresolved. The CDR3 length is 13 residues. The germline V and J ends were trimmed by 3 bases and 4 bases, with 9 bases remaining between them. Germline CDR1 reads LNHDA; CDR2 reads SQIVND (reference sequence). CDR3 region: CASSIDGIYGYTF. The CDR3 region has the DNA TGTGCCAGTAGTATCGACGGAATCTATGGCTACACCTTC.

Ten or more counts support this clonotype. This clone may be a read error of a much larger clone one base away. The chain recombines TRBV12-3 or TRBV12-4 with TRBJ2-2; 7 nucleotides agree with TRBD2. The V segment lost 5 bases and the J segment 9 bases; nucleotides outside the gene matches: 6. There are 13 residues in the CDR3. CDR3 DNA: TGTGCCAGCAGTAGCCGGGAGGCCTGGGAGCTGTTTTTT. Its protein product is CASSSREAWELFF.

On this clonotype itself: Being one base from a much bigger clone, this may be a read error. The chain carries TRBV12-3 or TRBV12-4 and TRBJ1-2; D may be TRBD1 (6 bases). CDR3 length: 15 residues. Trimming took off 6 bases at V and 6 bases at J, with 20 bases between the two ends. As DNA, the CDR3 is TGTGCCAGCAGGTCGTCCGGGCCAGGGGCTCATGGCTACACCTTC. Residues: CASRSSGPGAHGYTF.

Ten or more counts support this clonotype. V is TRBV12-3 or TRBV12-4 and J is TRBJ2-1; unclear D gene. The CDR3 runs 15 residues. V lost 2 bases and J lost 0, with 8 bases in between. CDR3 amino acids: CASSLLGISYNEQFF. The CDR3 nucleotides read TGTGCCAGCAGTTTACTGGGAATCTCCTACAATGAGCAGTTCTTC.

This clonotype was seen at least ten times. The chain couples TRBV10-3 to TRBJ1-5; D is perhaps TRBD1 (5 bases). This CDR3 is built from 13 residues. Trimming pared 2 bases from V and 11 bases from J, leaving 13 bases between. Germline V gene data show CDR1 as ENHRY and CDR2 as SYGVKD. The CDR3 DNA follows: TGTGCCATCAGTGAGAATCGACAGAAATCCCAGCATTTT. Amino acid sequence: CAISENRQKSQHF.

The rearrangement uses TRBV7-2 and TRBJ2-2, with D maybe TRBD1 (5 bases). This CDR3 is 14 amino acids long. Trimming shortened V by 5 bases and J by 6 bases, and 13 bases separated the two germline ends. The germline gives CDR1 SGHTA, CDR2 FQGNSA. CDR3 sequence: CASSQSRVAGELFF. In DNA form, the CDR3 reads TGTGCCAGCAGCCAGAGCAGGGTGGCCGGGGAGCTGTTTTTT.

This clonotype was recorded a few times. The chain joins TRBV7-6 to TRBJ2-3, with TRBD2 matching 9 bases. V shed 0 bases, J shed 9 bases, and the junction held 13 bases outside the gene matches. Germline V gene lookup returns CDR1 SGHVS and CDR2 FNYEAQ. The CDR3 is 17 amino acids. The CDR3 here is CASSLAAQRGAADTQYF. In DNA, the CDR3 is TGTGCCAGCAGCTTAGCGGCCCAGCGGGGGGCCGCGGACACGCAGTATTTT.

This clonotype appeared many times. The chain links TRBV18 to TRBJ2-1; a possible D gene is TRBD2 (6 bases). The CDR3 extends over 18 amino acids. CDR1 and CDR2 from the germline V gene are KGHSH and LQKENI. Trimming cost V 0 bases and J 8 bases, with 23 bases left between them. In DNA, the CDR3 is TGTGCCAGCTCACCACCTGTTGGGGAGCGGGCCCAAACCCATGAGCAGTTCTTC. Amino acid sequence: CASSPPVGERAQTHEQFF. The full variable domain, in which reference TRBV18 and TRBJ2-1 provide the parts outside the CDR3, is NAGVMQNPRHLVRRRGQEARLRCSPMKGHSHVYWYRQLPEEGLKFMVYLQKENIIDESGMPKERFSAEFPKEGPSILRIQQVVRGDSAAYFCASSPPVGERAQTHEQFFGPGTRLTVL.

This clonotype was counted many times. The rearrangement joins TRBV21-1 to TRBJ1-1. TRBV21-1 is an annotated pseudogene. The CDR3 has 16 residues. Here the CDR3 reads CASSKSTHRQSHEAFF. In nucleotides, the CDR3 is TGTGCCAGCAGCAAATCCACCCACCGACAATCTCATGAAGCTTTCTTT.

This clonotype was recorded at least ten times. The chain has TRBV28 and TRBJ1-5, with 7 bases aligning to TRBD1. The length of the CDR3 is 15 residues. V shed 10 bases and J 1 base; nucleotides not matched to a gene: 10. Germline values: CDR1 MDHEN, CDR2 SYDVKM. CDR3 loop: CATIYGTVSNQPQHF. As DNA, the CDR3 is TGTGCCACCATCTACGGGACAGTCAGCAATCAGCCCCAGCATTTT.

This clonotype has at least ten counts. The CDR3 sequence: CASSKQGARYEQYF. CDR3 DNA: TGTGCCAGCAGCAAACAGGGGGCCAGGTACGAGCAGTACTTC. The chain links TRBV6-1 to TRBJ2-7, with TRBD1 matching 9 bases. The CDR3 length is 14 residues. Germline V gene sequence: CDR1 MNHNS, CDR2 SASEGT. The trim removed 6 bases at V and 4 bases at J, leaving 7 bases unmatched.

This clonotype has at least ten counts. The chain combines TRBV9 with TRBJ2-1; D possibly corresponds to TRBD2 (5 bases). Trimming removed 3 bases from V and 1 base from J, with 8 bases in between. Per germline, CDR1 SGDLS and CDR2 YYNGEE. This CDR3 is built from 14 residues. The CDR3 nucleotides read TGTGCCAGCAGCGGAGAGGGATCCTACAATGAGCAGTTCTTC. This gives the protein CASSGEGSYNEQFF.

The sample holds many counts of this clonotype. The J gene is TRBJ2-2, the V gene TRBV10-3, with 8 nucleotides matching TRBD1. Trimming removed 5 bases from V and 5 bases from J; junction bases left unmatched: 16. The length of the CDR3 is 18 residues. Looked up from germline, CDR1 is ENHRY and CDR2 is SYGVKD. The DNA for the CDR3 is TGTGCCATCAGTCACCGCTCGCAGGGGGCAGAAGGTACCGGGGAGCTGTTTTTT. This encodes CAISHRSQGAEGTGELFF.

Comments on this clonotype: Since no conserved phenylalanine or tryptophan closes the CDR3, a read error is the likely cause. V usage is TRBV2 and J usage is TRBJ2-6; 7 nucleotides agree with TRBD2. This CDR3 is 13 amino acids long. Germline-derived CDR1 and CDR2 are SNHLY and FYNNEI. CDR3 nucleotides: TGTGCCAGCAGCACCGGGGGGACCAACATCCTGACTCTC. This encodes CASSTGGTNILTL.

The sample holds many counts of this clonotype. The chain recombines TRBV7-3 with TRBJ2-1; 12 bases line up with TRBD2. The V gene end was trimmed by 3 bases and the J gene end by 4 bases; junction bases not matched to a gene: 4. Germline values: CDR1 SGHTA, CDR2 FQGTGA. This CDR3 is built from 16 residues. CDR3 DNA: TGTGCCAGCAGCTTGGAAGGGACTAGCGGGTACAATGAGCAGTTCTTC. Translated: CASSLEGTSGYNEQFF.

In its sample, this clonotype was seen many times. This chain connects TRBV7-2 to TRBJ2-3; tentatively, D is TRBD1 or TRBD2 (5 bases each). The germline V and J ends were trimmed by 0 bases and 2 bases, with 6 bases remaining between them. The CDR3 loop spans 14 amino acids. The germline CDR1 and CDR2 sequences are SGHTA and FQGNSA. CDR3 nucleotide sequence: TGTGCCAGCAGCTTAGCTGGGACCACAGATACGCAGTATTTT. It codes for CASSLAGTTDTQYF.

This clonotype was detected ten times or more. The chain carries TRBV5-1 and TRBJ2-2, with TRBD1 as a possible D gene (6 bases). Between the trimmed V and J ends, which lost 4 bases and 7 bases, there was a span of 14 bases. Germline V lookup: CDR1 SGHRS, CDR2 YFSETQ. The CDR3 consists of 14 residues. The CDR3 nucleotides read TGCGCCAGCAGCATACCAGGGGTTGACGGGGAGCTGTTTTTT. Translated: CASSIPGVDGELFF.